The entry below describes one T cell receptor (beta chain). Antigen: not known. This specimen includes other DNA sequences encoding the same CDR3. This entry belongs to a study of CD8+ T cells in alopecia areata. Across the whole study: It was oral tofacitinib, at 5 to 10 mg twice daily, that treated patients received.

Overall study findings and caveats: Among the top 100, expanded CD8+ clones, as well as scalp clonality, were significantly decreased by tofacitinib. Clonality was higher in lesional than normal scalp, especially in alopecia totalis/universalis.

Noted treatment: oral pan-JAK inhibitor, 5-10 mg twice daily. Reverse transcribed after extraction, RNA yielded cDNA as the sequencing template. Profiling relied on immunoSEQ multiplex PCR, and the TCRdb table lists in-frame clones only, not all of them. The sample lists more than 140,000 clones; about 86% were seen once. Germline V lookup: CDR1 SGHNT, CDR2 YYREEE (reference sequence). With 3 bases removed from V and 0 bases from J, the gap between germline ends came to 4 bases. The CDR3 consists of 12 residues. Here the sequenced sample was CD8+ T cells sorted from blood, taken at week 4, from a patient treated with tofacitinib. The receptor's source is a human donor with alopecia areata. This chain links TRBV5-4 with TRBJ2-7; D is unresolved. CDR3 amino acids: CASSSSSYEQYF. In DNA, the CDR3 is TGTGCCAGCAGCTCGAGCTCCTACGAGCAGTACTTC. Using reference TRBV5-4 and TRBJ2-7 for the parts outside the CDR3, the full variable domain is ETGVTQSPTHLIKTRGQQVTLRCSSQSGHNTVSWYQQALGQGPQFIFQYYREEENGRGNFPPRFSGLQFPNYSSELNVNALELDDSALYLCASSSSSYEQYFGPGTRLTVT.